Listed below are T cell receptor beta chains from one sample, sequenced in a study of cytomegalovirus exposure and HLA in healthy donors. The data were produced by immunoSEQ multiplex PCR, yet TCRdb's version contains in-frame clones alone and is incomplete. Counted here are around 120,000 clones, about 81% occurring once; the ten biggest clones make up more than 7%. The sequenced material came from PBMCs. Source of these receptors: a woman in her forties or fifties in good health and CMV-seropositive. The CDR3 runs from the conserved cysteine through the conserved F or W. Fields, in order: clone size, J gene, D gene, V gene, CDR3 protein, CDR3 DNA. D genes are given only for firm matches. Clone size appears in some rows only: once, few, many, or a class for an expanded clone.

clone size: NA; J gene: TRBJ2-7; D gene: NA; V gene: TRBV19; CDR3 protein: CASSMGRGSSYEQYF; CDR3 DNA: TGTGCCAGTAGTATGGGGCGGGGAAGCTCCTACGAGCAGTACTTC
clone size: NA; J gene: TRBJ1-1; D gene: NA; V gene: TRBV5-6; CDR3 protein: CASSLEVGQGLMGTEAFF; CDR3 DNA: TGTGCCAGCAGCTTGGAAGTCGGGCAGGGCTTGATGGGGACTGAAGCTTTCTTT
clone size: NA; J gene: TRBJ1-1; D gene: TRBD1; V gene: TRBV5-1; CDR3 protein: CASSWTGTGGNTEAFF; CDR3 DNA: TGCGCCAGCAGCTGGACAGGGACAGGCGGGAACACTGAAGCTTTCTTT
clone size: NA; J gene: TRBJ1-5; D gene: NA; V gene: TRBV5-6; CDR3 protein: CASSLGGDRQPQHF; CDR3 DNA: TGTGCCAGCAGCCTAGGAGGGGATCGTCAGCCCCAGCATTTT
clone size: few; J gene: TRBJ1-1; D gene: NA; V gene: TRBV7-6; CDR3 protein: CASVGQPSAGNTEAFF; CDR3 DNA: TGTGCCAGCGTGGGGCAGCCGTCAGCGGGGAACACTGAAGCTTTCTTT
clone size: NA; J gene: TRBJ2-7; D gene: TRBD1; V gene: TRBV27; CDR3 protein: CASSFGQVYEQYF; CDR3 DNA: TGTGCCAGCAGTTTTGGACAGGTCTACGAGCAGTACTTC
clone size: NA; J gene: TRBJ2-5; D gene: NA; V gene: TRBV7-6; CDR3 protein: CATAGPQGTQYF; CDR3 DNA: TGTGCCACGGCGGGACCCCAGGGGACCCAGTACTTC
clone size: once; J gene: TRBJ2-3; D gene: NA; V gene: TRBV11-1; CDR3 protein: CASSRTRGGTDTQYF; CDR3 DNA: TGTGCCAGCAGCCGGACCCGCGGGGGCACAGATACGCAGTATTTT
clone size: NA; J gene: TRBJ2-3; D gene: TRBD1; V gene: TRBV2; CDR3 protein: CASRIQDRVSDTQYF; CDR3 DNA: TGTGCCAGCAGGATTCAAGACAGGGTTTCAGATACGCAGTATTTT
clone size: NA; J gene: TRBJ1-1; D gene: NA; V gene: TRBV7-9; CDR3 protein: CASLPWTDLNTEAFF; CDR3 DNA: TGTGCCAGCCTTCCTTGGACGGACTTGAACACTGAAGCTTTCTTT
clone size: NA; J gene: TRBJ1-2; D gene: TRBD1; V gene: TRBV7-8; CDR3 protein: CASSFQGVVGYGYTF; CDR3 DNA: TGTGCCAGCAGTTTCCAGGGGGTGGTAGGCTATGGCTACACCTTC
clone size: few; J gene: TRBJ2-3; D gene: TRBD1; V gene: TRBV28; CDR3 protein: CASSAAQGGDTQYF; CDR3 DNA: TGTGCCAGCAGTGCCGCGCAAGGGGGCGATACGCAGTATTTT
clone size: medium-sized; J gene: TRBJ2-6; D gene: NA; V gene: TRBV4-2; CDR3 protein: CASSQELGANVLTF; CDR3 DNA: TGTGCCAGCAGCCAAGAACTTGGGGCCAACGTCCTGACTTTC
clone size: NA; J gene: TRBJ2-5; D gene: NA; V gene: TRBV5-1; CDR3 protein: CASSLGDLETQYF; CDR3 DNA: TGCGCCAGCAGCTTGGGAGATTTGGAGACCCAGTACTTC
clone size: NA; J gene: TRBJ1-2; D gene: NA; V gene: TRBV6-1; CDR3 protein: CASNSPGEGDGYTF; CDR3 DNA: TGTGCCAGCAATTCCCCGGGGGAAGGCGATGGCTACACCTTC
clone size: NA; J gene: TRBJ1-3; D gene: NA; V gene: TRBV12-5; CDR3 protein: CASGLSSIPWFEPGNTIYF; CDR3 DNA: TGTGCTAGTGGTTTGTCCTCCATCCCTTGGTTCGAGCCTGGAAACACCATATATTTT
clone size: NA; J gene: TRBJ2-3; D gene: TRBD1; V gene: TRBV19; CDR3 protein: CASSTGTGRTDTQYF; CDR3 DNA: TGTGCCAGTAGCACCGGGACAGGGCGCACAGATACGCAGTATTTT
clone size: NA; J gene: TRBJ2-5; D gene: TRBD2; V gene: TRBV10-3; CDR3 protein: CAISESLTSGRGETQYF; CDR3 DNA: TGTGCCATCAGTGAGTCACTCACTAGCGGGAGAGGTGAGACCCAGTACTTC
clone size: NA; J gene: TRBJ2-1; D gene: NA; V gene: TRBV13; CDR3 protein: CASRFLVGSGSSYNEQFF; CDR3 DNA: TGTGCCAGCAGATTTTTGGTCGGTTCGGGGAGCTCCTACAATGAGCAGTTCTTC
clone size: once; J gene: TRBJ1-2; D gene: NA; V gene: TRBV9; CDR3 protein: CASSDSIGYGYTF; CDR3 DNA: TGTGCCAGCAGCGATTCAATCGGCTATGGCTACACCTTC
clone size: NA; J gene: TRBJ2-7; D gene: TRBD1; V gene: TRBV19; CDR3 protein: CASRMDRGSYEQYF; CDR3 DNA: TGTGCCAGTAGAATGGACAGGGGGTCCTACGAGCAGTACTTC
clone size: NA; J gene: TRBJ2-7; D gene: TRBD2; V gene: TRBV5-4; CDR3 protein: CASSLGGTSRNYEQYF; CDR3 DNA: TGTGCCAGCAGCTTGGGGGGGACTAGCAGAAACTACGAGCAATACTTC
clone size: NA; J gene: TRBJ2-1; D gene: NA; V gene: TRBV5-1; CDR3 protein: CASSRTGTFGNEQFF; CDR3 DNA: TGCGCCAGCAGCCGCACCGGGACTTTCGGGAATGAGCAGTTCTTC
clone size: NA; J gene: TRBJ2-3; D gene: NA; V gene: TRBV7-6; CDR3 protein: CASSLVFAGTAPRTDTQYF; CDR3 DNA: TGTGCCAGCAGCTTAGTTTTCGCGGGAACCGCCCCACGCACAGATACGCAGTATTTT
clone size: NA; J gene: TRBJ2-5; D gene: NA; V gene: TRBV11-3; CDR3 protein: CASSSRDPTGSAQETQYF; CDR3 DNA: TGTGCCAGCAGCTCCCGGGATCCAACAGGGAGCGCCCAAGAGACCCAGTACTTC
clone size: NA; J gene: TRBJ2-1; D gene: TRBD2; V gene: TRBV5-6; CDR3 protein: CASSPTSGGGPYNEQFF; CDR3 DNA: TGTGCCAGCAGCCCTACTAGCGGGGGGGGCCCCTACAATGAGCAGTTCTTC
clone size: few; J gene: TRBJ2-5; D gene: NA; V gene: TRBV18; CDR3 protein: CASSPEEETQYF; CDR3 DNA: TGTGCCAGCTCACCGGAGGAAGAGACCCAGTACTTC
clone size: NA; J gene: TRBJ2-2; D gene: TRBD1; V gene: TRBV14; CDR3 protein: CASSNRGTNTGELFF; CDR3 DNA: TGTGCCAGCAGTAACAGGGGCACGAACACCGGGGAGCTGTTTTTT
clone size: NA; J gene: TRBJ2-7; D gene: NA; V gene: TRBV11-2; CDR3 protein: CASSKGPTDYEQYF; CDR3 DNA: TGTGCCAGCTCGAAGGGGCCCACGGACTACGAGCAGTACTTC
clone size: NA; J gene: TRBJ2-7; D gene: NA; V gene: TRBV5-1; CDR3 protein: CASSFIGGYYEQYF; CDR3 DNA: TGCGCCAGCAGCTTTATAGGCGGATACTACGAGCAGTACTTC
clone size: NA; J gene: TRBJ2-5; D gene: NA; V gene: TRBV9; CDR3 protein: CASSVTGLAQETQYF; CDR3 DNA: TGTGCCAGCAGCGTCACCGGGCTAGCACAAGAGACCCAGTACTTC
clone size: few; J gene: TRBJ1-1; D gene: NA; V gene: TRBV6-5; CDR3 protein: CASSNTAINTEAFF; CDR3 DNA: TGTGCCAGCAGTAACACAGCTATTAACACTGAAGCTTTCTTT
clone size: NA; J gene: TRBJ2-1; D gene: TRBD2; V gene: TRBV30; CDR3 protein: CAWGSGLAGVNEQFF; CDR3 DNA: TGTGCCTGGGGTTCAGGACTAGCGGGGGTCAATGAGCAGTTCTTC
clone size: NA; J gene: TRBJ1-5; D gene: NA; V gene: TRBV6-1; CDR3 protein: CASNRDTLKRPQHF; CDR3 DNA: TGTGCCAGCAATCGGGACACCCTGAAGCGGCCCCAGCATTTT
clone size: once; J gene: TRBJ2-7; D gene: TRBD1; V gene: TRBV5-4; CDR3 protein: CASSLLGGGQTSRQYF; CDR3 DNA: TGTGCCAGCAGCTTGTTAGGTGGGGGACAGACCTCACGGCAGTACTTC
clone size: NA; J gene: TRBJ2-5; D gene: NA; V gene: TRBV4-2; CDR3 protein: CASSRIPKRGETQYF; CDR3 DNA: TGTGCCAGCAGCCGAATACCAAAACGCGGAGAGACCCAGTACTTC
clone size: NA; J gene: TRBJ2-7; D gene: TRBD2; V gene: TRBV5-4; CDR3 protein: CASSLWSSGAYEQYF; CDR3 DNA: TGTGCCAGCAGCTTGTGGAGTAGCGGGGCATACGAGCAGTACTTC
clone size: NA; J gene: TRBJ1-1; D gene: NA; V gene: TRBV19; CDR3 protein: CASSTVTRPNTEAFF; CDR3 DNA: TGTGCCAGTAGTACCGTGACAAGACCTAACACTGAAGCTTTCTTT
clone size: NA; J gene: TRBJ2-1; D gene: NA; V gene: TRBV2; CDR3 protein: CASSGNEQFF; CDR3 DNA: TGTGCCAGCAGCGGGAATGAGCAGTTCTTC
clone size: few; J gene: TRBJ1-1; D gene: NA; V gene: TRBV7-2; CDR3 protein: CASSSRTEAEAFF; CDR3 DNA: TGTGCCAGCAGCTCCCGGACAGAAGCAGAAGCTTTCTTT
clone size: few; J gene: TRBJ2-2; D gene: NA; V gene: TRBV27; CDR3 protein: CASSLRPRGGELFF; CDR3 DNA: TGTGCCAGCAGTTTAAGGCCCAGGGGCGGGGAGCTGTTTTTT
clone size: few; J gene: TRBJ1-2; D gene: NA; V gene: TRBV7-9; CDR3 protein: CASSLDRAYGYTF; CDR3 DNA: TGTGCCAGCAGCTTAGACAGAGCTTATGGCTACACCTTC
clone size: NA; J gene: TRBJ2-3; D gene: NA; V gene: TRBV19; CDR3 protein: CASKGAGKDTQYF; CDR3 DNA: TGTGCCAGTAAAGGGGCAGGGAAAGATACGCAGTATTTT
clone size: few; J gene: TRBJ1-2; D gene: TRBD1; V gene: TRBV6-5; CDR3 protein: CASSYSTGFYGYTF; CDR3 DNA: TGTGCCAGCAGTTACTCGACAGGGTTCTATGGCTACACCTTC
clone size: NA; J gene: TRBJ1-1; D gene: TRBD1; V gene: TRBV28; CDR3 protein: CASSLSGGNTEAFF; CDR3 DNA: TGTGCCAGCAGTTTGTCAGGGGGGAACACTGAAGCTTTCTTT
clone size: NA; J gene: TRBJ1-1; D gene: NA; V gene: TRBV9; CDR3 protein: CASSVGVGGTEAFF; CDR3 DNA: TGTGCCAGCAGCGTAGGAGTAGGGGGCACTGAAGCTTTCTTT
clone size: once; J gene: TRBJ1-4; D gene: NA; V gene: TRBV30; CDR3 protein: CAWSEPGLYNEKLFF; CDR3 DNA: TGTGCCTGGAGCGAACCGGGACTTTATAATGAAAAACTGTTTTTT
clone size: NA; J gene: TRBJ1-4; D gene: TRBD1; V gene: TRBV5-6; CDR3 protein: CASSLLGQGISTNEKLFF; CDR3 DNA: TGTGCCAGCAGCTTACTCGGACAGGGGATATCAACTAATGAAAAACTGTTTTTT
clone size: NA; J gene: TRBJ2-5; D gene: TRBD1; V gene: TRBV19; CDR3 protein: CASSIGDRYQETQYF; CDR3 DNA: TGTGCCAGTAGTATAGGGGACAGATACCAAGAGACCCAGTACTTC
clone size: NA; J gene: TRBJ1-2; D gene: NA; V gene: TRBV7-9; CDR3 protein: CASSSLWGDYGYTF; CDR3 DNA: TGTGCCAGCAGCTCCCTTTGGGGAGACTATGGCTACACCTTC
clone size: NA; J gene: TRBJ1-5; D gene: TRBD1; V gene: TRBV6-4; CDR3 protein: CASSLGQGKPQHF; CDR3 DNA: TGTGCCAGCAGTCTCGGACAGGGGAAGCCCCAGCATTTT
clone size: NA; J gene: TRBJ2-3; D gene: TRBD2; V gene: TRBV5-1; CDR3 protein: CASSGGLAGFLGDTQYF; CDR3 DNA: TGCGCCAGCAGCGGGGGACTAGCGGGTTTCCTGGGGGATACGCAGTATTTT
clone size: NA; J gene: TRBJ1-1; D gene: NA; V gene: TRBV6-6; CDR3 protein: CASSSRGGMNTEAFF; CDR3 DNA: TGTGCCAGCAGCTCGAGGGGGGGGATGAACACTGAAGCTTTCTTT
clone size: NA; J gene: TRBJ1-6; D gene: TRBD1; V gene: TRBV10-3; CDR3 protein: CAISKDRGLFESPLHF; CDR3 DNA: TGTGCCATCAGCAAGGACAGGGGCCTTTTTGAATCACCCCTCCACTTT
clone size: NA; J gene: TRBJ1-2; D gene: TRBD1; V gene: TRBV19; CDR3 protein: CASSPDRGQNYGYTF; CDR3 DNA: TGTGCCAGTAGTCCTGACAGGGGTCAGAACTATGGCTACACCTTC
clone size: NA; J gene: TRBJ1-1; D gene: NA; V gene: TRBV20-1; CDR3 protein: CSASDSLEAFF; CDR3 DNA: TGCAGTGCTTCGGACAGTCTTGAAGCTTTCTTT
clone size: few; J gene: TRBJ1-1; D gene: NA; V gene: TRBV11-3; CDR3 protein: CASSLGARVNTEAFF; CDR3 DNA: TGTGCCAGCAGCTTAGGGGCGCGGGTGAACACTGAAGCTTTCTTT
clone size: NA; J gene: TRBJ2-7; D gene: NA; V gene: TRBV25-1; CDR3 protein: CASSDSDSYEQYF; CDR3 DNA: TGTGCCAGCAGTGATTCCGACAGCTACGAGCAGTACTTC
clone size: few; J gene: TRBJ1-2; D gene: NA; V gene: TRBV2; CDR3 protein: CASSEAGHLGNTF; CDR3 DNA: TGTGCCAGCAGTGAAGCGGGACACCTCGGGAACACCTTC